This TCR beta chain was captured by sequencing in a study of CD8 T cells in Susac syndrome. The study's findings and limits: Regarding the TCR sequencing and HLA analysis, the study admitted that a relatively small number of individuals were involved.

TEMRA cells were FACS-enriched, with CD8+ and CD4+ T cells isolated negatively. After extraction with the RNeasy kit, roughly 0.45 to 1 ug of the RNA was reverse transcribed using random hexamers. TCRdb ran MiXCR on the immunoSEQ multiplex PCR reads and lists one entry per CDR3 protein. This repertoire shows around 170,000 distinct CDR3 sequences, roughly 95% found once; its top ten account for about 0.12%. The table lists this clonotype with a count of one. Its antigen is not identified. The length of the CDR3 is 12 residues. The V end lost 5 bases, the J end lost 3 bases, and 8 bases lay between the germline ends. Looked up from germline, CDR1 is SGHNT and CDR2 is YYREEE (reference sequence).

This clonotype originated in a human donor with Susac syndrome. V gene TRBV5-4 combines with J gene TRBJ2-5; no clear D gene. Sequences were obtained from CD4+ T cells from PBMCs. CDR3 residues: CASSFREETQYF. DNA of the CDR3: TGTGCCAGCAGTTTCAGAGAAGAGACCCAGTACTTC.